The 14 T cell receptor beta chains presented below share a single source sample, sequenced in a study of shared clonotypes between healthy human individuals. Naive CD8 cells were CD45RO-negative, positively selected for CCR7, excluding terminally differentiated effector memory CD45RA+ cells. The protocol was immunoSEQ multiplex PCR, while the TCRdb copy is restricted to in-frame clones and leaves out a portion. The sample includes some 580,000 clones, roughly 98% of them seen just once. Sequencing was done on a sample of naive CD8+ T cells sorted from blood. The origin of the receptors is a man aged 25-45 years in good health.

V gene TRBV28 combines with J gene TRBJ2-7; 11 bases align to TRBD1. V lost 7 bases, J lost 4 bases, and 9 bases stayed unmatched. CDR1 and CDR2 (germline): MDHEN, SYDVKM. The CDR3 has 15 amino acids. The CDR3 DNA is TGTGCCAGCACCTCCGGACAGGGGGCTCTGTACGAGCAGTACTTC. This encodes CASTSGQGALYEQYF.

The chain carries TRBV14 and TRBJ2-1; 11 nucleotides line up with TRBD2. The germline CDR1 and CDR2 sequences are SGHDN and FVKESK. Trimming at V came to 1 base and at J to 7 bases, leaving 6 bases not matched to a gene. This CDR3 is 16 amino acids long. The CDR3 nucleotides read TGTGCCAGCAGCCAAGTGGGACTAGCGGAGGGGAATGAGCAGTTCTTC. Its translation: CASSQVGLAEGNEQFF.

The gene calls are TRBV29-1 and TRBJ1-2, with TRBD1 matching 7 bases. The V and J ends lost 4 bases and 0 bases, in that order; junction bases with no gene match: 2. CDR1 is SQVTM and CDR2 is ANQGSEA in the germline V gene. This CDR3 is 13 amino acids long. The DNA for the CDR3 is TGCAGCGTTGTAACAGGGGCTAACTATGGCTACACCTTC. This sequence encodes CSVVTGANYGYTF. The complete variable domain, with remaining parts taken from reference TRBV29-1 and TRBJ1-2, reads SAVISQKPSRDICQRGTSLTIQCQVDSQVTMMFWYRQQPGQSLTLIATANQGSEATYESGFVIDKFPISRPNLTFSTLTVSNMSPEDSSIYLCSVVTGANYGYTFGSGTRLTVV.

The chain recombines TRBV13 with TRBJ2-7, with D perhaps assigned TRBD1 or TRBD2 (5 bases each). The germline V gene has CDR1 PRHDT and CDR2 FYEKMQ (reference sequence). V was cut by 4 bases and J by 2 bases, with 15 bases left in between. The CDR3 runs to 15 residues. The chain's CDR3 is CASSSGLEGAYEQYF. CDR3 in DNA: TGTGCCAGCAGCTCCGGACTGGAAGGGGCCTACGAGCAGTACTTC. Using reference TRBV13 and TRBJ2-7 for the parts outside the CDR3, the full variable domain is AAGVIQSPRHLIKEKRETATLKCYPIPRHDTVYWYQQGPGQDPQFLISFYEKMQSDKGSIPDRFSAQQFSDYHSELNMSSLELGDSALYFCASSSGLEGAYEQYFGPGTRLTVT.

The DNA for the CDR3 is TGCGCCAGCAGCTTGGAGATTCGGCAGCGGGACGAGCAGTACTTC. It specifies CASSLEIRQRDEQYF. The chain couples TRBV5-1 to TRBJ2-7; possible D gene TRBD2, 6 bases. V lost 0 bases to trimming and J lost 5 bases, with 15 bases between them. This CDR3 contains 15 residues. Germline lookup yields CDR1 SGHRS and CDR2 YFSETQ.

J is TRBJ2-1 and V is TRBV7-9, with 12 positions matching TRBD2. Germline trimming cut 7 bases from V and 6 bases from J; bases unmatched to any gene: 4. The CDR3 consists of 14 residues. Germline assignment: CDR1 SEHNR and CDR2 FQNEAQ (reference sequence). CDR3 DNA: TGTGCCAGCATCCCGACTAGCGGGAGCAATGAGCAGTTCTTC. It encodes CASIPTSGSNEQFF.

This chain links TRBV18 with TRBJ2-7; no reliable D call. This CDR3 region has 14 residues. The ends were cut back, 2 bases at V and 6 bases at J, with 14 bases in the middle. Germline CDR1 and CDR2: KGHSH and LQKENI. This CDR3 reads CASSPGSLPSEQYF. CDR3 nucleotide sequence: TGTGCCAGCTCACCAGGTTCACTCCCCTCCGAGCAGTACTTC. Variable domain in full (rest from reference TRBV18 and TRBJ2-7): NAGVMQNPRHLVRRRGQEARLRCSPMKGHSHVYWYRQLPEEGLKFMVYLQKENIIDESGMPKERFSAEFPKEGPSILRIQQVVRGDSAAYFCASSPGSLPSEQYFGPGTRLTVT.

The rearrangement uses TRBV5-1 and TRBJ1-1, with D hard to call. The ends were cut back, 0 bases at V and 0 bases at J, with 6 bases in the middle. Germline CDR1 SGHRS, CDR2 YFSETQ. CDR3 length: 14 residues. CDR3 DNA: TGCGCCAGCAGCTTGGGCATCCTGAACACTGAAGCTTTCTTT. Amino acid sequence: CASSLGILNTEAFF.

The chain combines TRBV4-3 with TRBJ2-2; 11 bases map to TRBD2. Trimming removed 3 bases from V and 2 bases from J; junction bases left unmatched: 2. Germline-derived CDR1 and CDR2 are LGHNA and YSLEER. The length of the CDR3 is 16 residues. The CDR3 is CASSQRLAGNTGELFF. The CDR3 coding sequence is TGCGCCAGCAGCCAGCGACTAGCGGGAAACACCGGGGAGCTGTTTTTT.

This CDR3 reads CASSSVSPTYEQYF. DNA for the CDR3: TGTGCCAGCAGCTCGGTGAGTCCGACCTACGAGCAGTACTTC. V gene TRBV7-8 combines with J gene TRBJ2-7, with D uncertain. The CDR3 totals 14 residues. V shed 4 bases and J shed 2 bases, with 12 bases lying between them. Germline V gene lookup returns CDR1 SGHVS and CDR2 FQNEAQ.

The V and J genes are TRBV5-1 and TRBJ1-1, with D possibly being TRBD1 (5 bases). The CDR3 length is 14 residues. Trimming stripped 0 bases from V and 3 bases from J, with 9 bases between. Germline V gives CDR1 SGHRS, CDR2 YFSETQ. The CDR3 sequence is CASSLGQTYTEAFF. CDR3 bases: TGCGCCAGCAGCTTGGGACAGACTTACACTGAAGCTTTCTTT. Full variable domain (remainder filled in from reference TRBV5-1 and TRBJ1-1): KAGVTQTPRYLIKTRGQQVTLSCSPISGHRSVSWYQQTPGQGLQFLFEYFSETQRNKGNFPGRFSGRQFSNSRSEMNVSTLELGDSALYLCASSLGQTYTEAFFGQGTRLTVV.

Details on this clone: The sample carries other DNA sequences with the same CDR3. CDR3 in amino acids: CATSRENYNEQFF. CDR3 DNA sequence: TGTGCCACCAGCAGAGAAAACTACAATGAGCAGTTCTTC. The V and J genes are TRBV15 and TRBJ2-1; D call uncertain. The CDR3 loop spans 13 amino acids. Germline lookup yields CDR1 LNHNV and CDR2 YYDKDF (reference sequence). V shed 0 bases and J shed 3 bases, with 3 bases lying between them.

J is TRBJ2-7 and V is TRBV19, with 9 bases fitting TRBD1. V shed 5 bases, J shed 4 bases, and the junction held 3 bases outside the gene matches. The CDR3 is 13 residues long. From germline, CDR1 is LNHDA and CDR2 SQIVND (reference sequence). The CDR3 DNA reads TGTGCCAGTAGTGGACAGGGGTTGTACGAGCAGTACTTC. Its translation: CASSGQGLYEQYF.

The CDR3 DNA is TGTGCCAGCAGTTACCCTGACGGGGCGGGCAATCAGCCCCAGCATTTT. It codes for CASSYPDGAGNQPQHF. V and J are TRBV28 and TRBJ1-5; tentative D call: TRBD1 (5 bases). Germline CDR1 is MDHEN and CDR2 is SYDVKM. There are 16 residues in the CDR3. Trimming took off 4 bases at V and 2 bases at J, with 15 bases between the two ends.